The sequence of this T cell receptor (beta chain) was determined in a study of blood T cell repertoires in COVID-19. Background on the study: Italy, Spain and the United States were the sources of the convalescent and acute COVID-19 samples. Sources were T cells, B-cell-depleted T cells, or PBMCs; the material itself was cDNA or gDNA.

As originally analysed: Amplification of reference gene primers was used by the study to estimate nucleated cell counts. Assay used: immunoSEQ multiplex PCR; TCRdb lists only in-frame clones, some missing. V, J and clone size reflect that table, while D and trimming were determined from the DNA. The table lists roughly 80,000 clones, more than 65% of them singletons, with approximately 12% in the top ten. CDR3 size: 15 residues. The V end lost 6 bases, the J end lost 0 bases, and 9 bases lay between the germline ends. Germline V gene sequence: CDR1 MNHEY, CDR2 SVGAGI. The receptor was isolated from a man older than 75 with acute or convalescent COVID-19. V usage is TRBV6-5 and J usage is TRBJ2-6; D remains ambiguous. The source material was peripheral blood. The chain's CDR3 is CASRTTASGANVLTF. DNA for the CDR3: TGTGCCAGCAGGACCACAGCCTCTGGGGCCAACGTCCTGACTTTC.